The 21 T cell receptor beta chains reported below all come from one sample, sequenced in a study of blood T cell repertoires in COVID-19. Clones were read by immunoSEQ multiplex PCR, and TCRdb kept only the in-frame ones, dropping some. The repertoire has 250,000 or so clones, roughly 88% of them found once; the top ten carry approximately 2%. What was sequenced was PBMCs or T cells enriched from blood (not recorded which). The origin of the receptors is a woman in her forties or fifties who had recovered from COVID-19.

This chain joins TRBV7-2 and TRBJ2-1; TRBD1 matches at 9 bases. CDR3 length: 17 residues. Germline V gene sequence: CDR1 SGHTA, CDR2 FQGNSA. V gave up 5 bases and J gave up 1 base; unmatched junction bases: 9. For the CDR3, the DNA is TGTGCCAGCAGCAGCACAACGGGACAGGGATCCTACAATGAGCAGTTCTTC. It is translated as CASSSTTGQGSYNEQFF. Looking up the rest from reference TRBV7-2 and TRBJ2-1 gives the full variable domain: GAGVSQSPSNKVTEKGKDVELRCDPISGHTALYWYRQSLGQGLEFLIYFQGNSAPDKSGLPSDRFSAERTGGSVSTLTIQRTQQEDSAVYLCASSSTTGQGSYNEQFFGPGTRLTVL.

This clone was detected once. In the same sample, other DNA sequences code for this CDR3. CDR3 in DNA: TGCGCCAGCAGCTTGGGACTAGCGGAAAGCACAGATACGCAGTATTTT. This gives the protein CASSLGLAESTDTQYF. The genes are TRBV5-1 and TRBJ2-3, with 9 bases lining up with TRBD2. V trimming: 0 bases; J trimming: 0 bases; junction bases outside the gene matches: 2. The CDR3 runs to 16 residues. CDR1 is SGHRS and CDR2 is YFSETQ in the germline V gene.

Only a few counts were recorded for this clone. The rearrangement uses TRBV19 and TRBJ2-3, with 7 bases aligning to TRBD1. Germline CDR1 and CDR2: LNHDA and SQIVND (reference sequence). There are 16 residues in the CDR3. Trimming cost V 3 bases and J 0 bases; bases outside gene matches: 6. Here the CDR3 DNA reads TGTGCCAGTAGTATTATCGGGACAGCTAGCACAGATACGCAGTATTTT. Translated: CASSIIGTASTDTQYF.

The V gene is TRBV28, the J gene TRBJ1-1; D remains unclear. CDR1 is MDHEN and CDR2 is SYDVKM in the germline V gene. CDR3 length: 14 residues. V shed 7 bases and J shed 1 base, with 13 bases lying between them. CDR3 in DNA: TGTGCCAGCACCTCCGCCGGGAAGAACACTGAAGCTTTCTTT. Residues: CASTSAGKNTEAFF.

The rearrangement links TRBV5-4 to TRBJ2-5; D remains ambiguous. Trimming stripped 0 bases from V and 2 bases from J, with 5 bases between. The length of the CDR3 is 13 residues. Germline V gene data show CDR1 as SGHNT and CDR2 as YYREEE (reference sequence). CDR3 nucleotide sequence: TGTGCCAGCAGCTTGGGGAGTCAAGAGACCCAGTACTTC. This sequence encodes CASSLGSQETQYF.

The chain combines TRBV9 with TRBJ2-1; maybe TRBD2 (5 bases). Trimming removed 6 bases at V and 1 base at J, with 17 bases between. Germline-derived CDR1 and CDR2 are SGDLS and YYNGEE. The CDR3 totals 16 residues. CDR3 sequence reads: CASTMGGGRSYNEQFF. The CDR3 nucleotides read TGTGCCAGCACCATGGGCGGCGGGCGATCCTACAATGAGCAGTTCTTC.

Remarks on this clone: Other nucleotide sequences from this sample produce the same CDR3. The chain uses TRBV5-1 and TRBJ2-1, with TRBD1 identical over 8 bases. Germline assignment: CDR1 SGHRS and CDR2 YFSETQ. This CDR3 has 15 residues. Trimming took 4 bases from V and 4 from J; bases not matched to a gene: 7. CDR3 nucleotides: TGCGCCAGCAGCCCCACAGGGGGATCTTACAATGAGCAGTTCTTC. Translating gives CASSPTGGSYNEQFF.

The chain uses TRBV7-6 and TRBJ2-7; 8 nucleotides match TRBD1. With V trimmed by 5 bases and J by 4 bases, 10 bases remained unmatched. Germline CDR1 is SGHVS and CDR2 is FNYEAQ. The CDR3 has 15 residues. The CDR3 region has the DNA TGTGCCAGCAGCAAGGGGACAGGCGAACAATACGAGCAGTACTTC. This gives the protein CASSKGTGEQYEQYF.

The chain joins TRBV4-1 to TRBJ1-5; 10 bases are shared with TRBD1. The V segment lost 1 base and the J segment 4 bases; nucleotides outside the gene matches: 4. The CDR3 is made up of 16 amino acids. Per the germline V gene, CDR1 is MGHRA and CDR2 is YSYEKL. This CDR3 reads CASSQVDRGKNQPQHF. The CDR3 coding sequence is TGCGCCAGCAGCCAAGTGGACAGGGGGAAGAATCAGCCCCAGCATTTT.

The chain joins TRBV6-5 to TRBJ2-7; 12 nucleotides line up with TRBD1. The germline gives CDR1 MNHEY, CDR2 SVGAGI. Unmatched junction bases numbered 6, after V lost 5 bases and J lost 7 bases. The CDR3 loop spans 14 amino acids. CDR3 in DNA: TGTGCCAGCAGTCCGGGACAGGGGGCGGAGGAGCAGTACTTC. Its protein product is CASSPGQGAEEQYF.

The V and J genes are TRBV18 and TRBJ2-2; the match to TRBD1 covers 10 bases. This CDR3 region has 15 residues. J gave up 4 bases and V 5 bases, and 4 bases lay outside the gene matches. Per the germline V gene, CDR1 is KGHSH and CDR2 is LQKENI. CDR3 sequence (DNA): TGTGCCAGCTCAGTACGACAGGGGGCCACCGGGGAGCTGTTTTTT. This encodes CASSVRQGATGELFF.

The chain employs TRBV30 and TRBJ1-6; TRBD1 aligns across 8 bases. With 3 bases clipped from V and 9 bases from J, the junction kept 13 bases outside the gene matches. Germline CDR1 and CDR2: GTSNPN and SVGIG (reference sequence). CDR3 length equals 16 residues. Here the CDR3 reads CAWSERTGLLGSPLHF. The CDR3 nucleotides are TGTGCCTGGAGCGAGAGGACAGGGCTACTAGGTTCACCCCTCCACTTT. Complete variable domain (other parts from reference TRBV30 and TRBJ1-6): SQTIHQWPATLVQPVGSPLSLECTVEGTSNPNLYWYRQAAGRGLQLLFYSVGIGQISSEVPQNLSASRPQDRQFILSSKKLLLSDSGFYLCAWSERTGLLGSPLHFGNGTRLTVT.

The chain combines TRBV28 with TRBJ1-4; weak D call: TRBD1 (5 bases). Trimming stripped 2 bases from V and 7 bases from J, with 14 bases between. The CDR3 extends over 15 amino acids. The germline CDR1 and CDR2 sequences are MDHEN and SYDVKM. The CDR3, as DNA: TGTGCCAGCAGTTTAGGCGGGACTAGGGTTGAAAAACTGTTTTTT. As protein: CASSLGGTRVEKLFF.

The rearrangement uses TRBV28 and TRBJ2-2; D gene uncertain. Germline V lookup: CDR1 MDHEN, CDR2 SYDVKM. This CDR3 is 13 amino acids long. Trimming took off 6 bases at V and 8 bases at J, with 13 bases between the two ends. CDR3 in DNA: TGTGCCAGCAGCCCTCACGGGTCGGGGGAGCTGTTTTTT. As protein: CASSPHGSGELFF. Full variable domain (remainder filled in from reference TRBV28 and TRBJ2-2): DVKVTQSSRYLVKRTGEKVFLECVQDMDHENMFWYRQDPGLGLRLIYFSYDVKMKEKGDIPEGYSVSREKKERFSLILESASTNQTSMYLCASSPHGSGELFFGEGSRLTVL.

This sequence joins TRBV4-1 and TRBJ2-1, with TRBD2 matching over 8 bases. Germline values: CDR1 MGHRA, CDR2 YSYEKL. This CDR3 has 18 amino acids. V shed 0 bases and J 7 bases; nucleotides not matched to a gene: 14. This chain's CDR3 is CASSQEGPGTSRTNEQFF. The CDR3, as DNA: TGCGCCAGCAGCCAAGAGGGGCCCGGGACTAGTAGGACGAATGAGCAGTTCTTC.

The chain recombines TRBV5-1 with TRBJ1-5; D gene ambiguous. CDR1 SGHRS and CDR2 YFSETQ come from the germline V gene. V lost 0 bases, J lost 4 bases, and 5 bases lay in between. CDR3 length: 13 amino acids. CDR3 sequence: CASSLDRNQPQHF. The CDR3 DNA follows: TGCGCCAGCAGCTTGGACAGAAATCAGCCCCAGCATTTT.

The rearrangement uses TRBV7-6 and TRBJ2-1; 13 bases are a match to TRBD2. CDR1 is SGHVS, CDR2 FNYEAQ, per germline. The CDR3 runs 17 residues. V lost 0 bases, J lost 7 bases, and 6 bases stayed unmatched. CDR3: CASSLAWTSGRGNEQFF. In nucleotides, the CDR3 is TGTGCCAGCAGCTTAGCGTGGACTAGCGGGAGAGGGAATGAGCAGTTCTTC. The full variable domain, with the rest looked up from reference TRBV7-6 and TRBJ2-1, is GAGVSQSPRYKVTKRGQDVALRCDPISGHVSLYWYRQALGQGPEFLTYFNYEAQQDKSGLPNDRFSAERPEGSISTLTIQRTEQRDSAMYRCASSLAWTSGRGNEQFFGPGTRLTVL.

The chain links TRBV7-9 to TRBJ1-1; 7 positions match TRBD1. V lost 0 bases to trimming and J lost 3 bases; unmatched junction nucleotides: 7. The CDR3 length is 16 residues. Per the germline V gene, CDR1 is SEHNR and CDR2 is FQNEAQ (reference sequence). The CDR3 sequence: CASSLAMTGFHTEAFF. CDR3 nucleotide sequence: TGTGCCAGCAGCTTAGCTATGACAGGGTTTCACACTGAAGCTTTCTTT.

CDR3: CASSPTGAAEAFF. CDR3 DNA: TGTGCCAGCTCACCGACAGGGGCCGCTGAAGCTTTCTTT. The J gene is TRBJ1-1, the V gene TRBV18; 8 nucleotides line up with TRBD1. Germline lookup yields CDR1 KGHSH and CDR2 LQKENI. CDR3 length: 13 amino acids. V lost 3 bases, J lost 6 bases, and 3 bases stayed unmatched.

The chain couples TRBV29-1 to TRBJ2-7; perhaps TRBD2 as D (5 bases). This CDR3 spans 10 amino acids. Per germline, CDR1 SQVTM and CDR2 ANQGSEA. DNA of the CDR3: TGCCGCGGGTCGCGCGCTGAGCAGTACTTC. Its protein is CRGSRAEQYF.

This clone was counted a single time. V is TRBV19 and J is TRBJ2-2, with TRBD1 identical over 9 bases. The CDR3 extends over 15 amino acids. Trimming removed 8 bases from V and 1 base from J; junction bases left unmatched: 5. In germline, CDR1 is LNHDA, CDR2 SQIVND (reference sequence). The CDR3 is CASAAGQGNTGELFF. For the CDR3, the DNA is TGTGCCAGTGCTGCGGGACAGGGGAACACCGGGGAGCTGTTTTTT.